This T cell receptor (beta chain) was sequenced for a study of cytotoxic CD8 clonotypes in ibrutinib-treated CLL. General observations from the study: Baseline levels were approached again at progression, after clonality had risen at ibrutinib response. Pretreatment clonality was elevated relative to age-matched healthy donors and paralleled circulating CD8+ T-cell counts.

Germline V lookup: CDR1 SGHTA, CDR2 FQGTGA. Trimming cost V 0 bases and J 1 base, with 12 bases left between them. This CDR3 is 16 amino acids long. With regard to this clone: The antigen is unknown.

Only in-frame clones appear in the TCRdb table, and some are missing; sequencing was by immunoSEQ multiplex PCR. In the table there are about 140,000 clones, 91% of which are singletons. The origin of this receptor is a human donor with chronic lymphocytic leukemia. The sample in question was PBMCs, obtained after 12 months of ibrutinib treatment. This rearrangement joins TRBV7-3 to TRBJ2-5; maybe TRBD1 (6 bases). The CDR3: CASSLTVQGAQETQYF. The CDR3 DNA follows: TGTGCCAGCAGCTTAACGGTACAGGGAGCCCAAGAGACCCAGTACTTC.